The TCR beta chain under discussion was sequenced for a study of T cell responses to AZD1222 COVID-19 vaccine. The study's findings and limits: The study identified only a handful of AZD1222 recipients as seropositive at baseline. Spike-specific TCR breadth and depth rose after two AZD1222 doses. At 160-218 and 743-854, vaccine-associated CD4 TCRs were dominant, and they spanned spike.

Profiling relied on immunoSEQ multiplex PCR, and the TCRdb table lists in-frame clones only, not all of them. The table has tens of thousands of clones, about nine tenths seen once. CDR3 length: 16 residues. Looked up from germline, CDR1 is SGHTS and CDR2 is YDEGEE. Trimming took off 0 bases at V and 4 bases at J, with 13 bases between the two ends. Of note for this clone: Its antigen is unidentified.

The sequence was obtained from an adult in good health. The starting material was peripheral blood, obtained on day 0 of AZD1222 vaccination. This chain joins TRBV5-8 and TRBJ1-4; unclear D gene. DNA of the CDR3: TGTGCCAGCAGCTTGGTCCCTGGGCAGTATAATGAAAAACTGTTTTTT. Protein sequence: CASSLVPGQYNEKLFF.